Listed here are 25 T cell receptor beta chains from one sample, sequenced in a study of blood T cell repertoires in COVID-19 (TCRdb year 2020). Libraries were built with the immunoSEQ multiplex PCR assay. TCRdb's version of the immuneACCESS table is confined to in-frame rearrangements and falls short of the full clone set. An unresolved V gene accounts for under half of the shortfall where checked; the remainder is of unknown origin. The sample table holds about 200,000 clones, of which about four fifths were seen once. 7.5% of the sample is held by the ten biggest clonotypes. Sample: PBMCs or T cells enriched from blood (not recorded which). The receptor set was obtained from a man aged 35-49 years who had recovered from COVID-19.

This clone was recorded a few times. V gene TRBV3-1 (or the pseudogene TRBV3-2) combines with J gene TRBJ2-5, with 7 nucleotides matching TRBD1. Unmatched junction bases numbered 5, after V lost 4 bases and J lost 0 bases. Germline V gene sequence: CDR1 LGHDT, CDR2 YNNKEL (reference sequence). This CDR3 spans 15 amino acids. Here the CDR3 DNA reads TGTGCCAGCAGCCTCCGGACAGGCCACCAAGAGACCCAGTACTTC. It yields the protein CASSLRTGHQETQYF.

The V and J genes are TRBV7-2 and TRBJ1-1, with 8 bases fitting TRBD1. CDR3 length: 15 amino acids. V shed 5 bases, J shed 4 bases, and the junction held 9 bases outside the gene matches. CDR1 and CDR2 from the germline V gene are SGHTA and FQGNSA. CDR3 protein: CASSQARTGSTEAFF. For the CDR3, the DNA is TGTGCCAGCAGCCAGGCGAGGACAGGGAGCACTGAAGCTTTCTTT.

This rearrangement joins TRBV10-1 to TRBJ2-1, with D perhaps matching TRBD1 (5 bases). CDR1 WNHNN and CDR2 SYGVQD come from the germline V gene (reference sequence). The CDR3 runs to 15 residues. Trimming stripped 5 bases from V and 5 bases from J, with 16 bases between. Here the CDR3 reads CASSKTAIQDNEQFF. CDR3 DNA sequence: TGCGCCAGCAGTAAGACAGCAATCCAAGACAATGAGCAGTTCTTC.

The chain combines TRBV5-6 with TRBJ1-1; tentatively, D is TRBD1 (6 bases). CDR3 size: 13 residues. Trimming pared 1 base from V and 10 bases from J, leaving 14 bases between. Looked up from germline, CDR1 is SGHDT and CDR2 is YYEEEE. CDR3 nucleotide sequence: TGTGCCAGCAGCTTGCTAGAAGGGGGAAGAGCTTTCTTT. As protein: CASSLLEGGRAFF.

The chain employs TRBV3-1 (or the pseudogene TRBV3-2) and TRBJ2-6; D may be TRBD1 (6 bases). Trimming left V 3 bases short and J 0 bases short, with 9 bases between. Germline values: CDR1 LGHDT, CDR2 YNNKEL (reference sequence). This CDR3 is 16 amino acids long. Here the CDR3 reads CASSQDSPSGANVLTF. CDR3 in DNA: TGTGCCAGCAGCCAGGACAGTCCCTCTGGGGCCAACGTCCTGACTTTC.

This CDR3 reads CASSAVNYGYTF. The CDR3 bases are TGTGCCAGCAGTGCAGTTAACTATGGCTACACCTTC. The chain carries TRBV2 and TRBJ1-2; unclear D gene. Trimming took off 4 bases at V and 1 base at J, with 4 bases between the two ends. Germline V gene lookup returns CDR1 SNHLY and CDR2 FYNNEI. This CDR3 is built from 12 residues.

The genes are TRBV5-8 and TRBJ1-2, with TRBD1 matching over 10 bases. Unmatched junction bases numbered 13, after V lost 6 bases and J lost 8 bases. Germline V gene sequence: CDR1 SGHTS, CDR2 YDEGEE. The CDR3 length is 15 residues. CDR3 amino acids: CASTTRQGASIGYTF. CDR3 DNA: TGTGCCAGCACCACCCGACAGGGGGCCTCAATCGGCTACACCTTC. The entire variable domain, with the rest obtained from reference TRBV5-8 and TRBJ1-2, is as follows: EAGVTQSPTHLIKTRGQQATLRCSPISGHTSVYWYQQALGLGLQFLLWYDEGEERNRGNFPPRFSGRQFPNYSSELNVNALELEDSALYLCASTTRQGASIGYTFGSGTRLTVV.

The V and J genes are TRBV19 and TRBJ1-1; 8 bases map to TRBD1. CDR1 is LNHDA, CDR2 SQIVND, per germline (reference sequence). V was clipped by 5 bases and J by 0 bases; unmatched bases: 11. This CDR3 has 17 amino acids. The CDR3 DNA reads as TGTGCCAGTAGTCCCCTGACAGGGGTTTATGTGAACACTGAAGCTTTCTTT. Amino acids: CASSPLTGVYVNTEAFF. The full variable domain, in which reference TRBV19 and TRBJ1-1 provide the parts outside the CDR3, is DGGITQSPKYLFRKEGQNVTLSCEQNLNHDAMYWYRQDPGQGLRLIYYSQIVNDFQKGDIAEGYSVSREKKESFPLTVTSAQKNPTAFYLCASSPLTGVYVNTEAFFGQGTRLTVV.

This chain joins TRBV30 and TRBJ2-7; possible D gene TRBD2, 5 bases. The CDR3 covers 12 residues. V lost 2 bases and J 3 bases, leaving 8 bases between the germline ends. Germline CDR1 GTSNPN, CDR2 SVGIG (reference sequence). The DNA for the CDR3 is TGTGCCTGGAGTCTTACTAGCTACGAGCAGTACTTC. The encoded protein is CAWSLTSYEQYF. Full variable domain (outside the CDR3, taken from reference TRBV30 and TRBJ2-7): SQTIHQWPATLVQPVGSPLSLECTVEGTSNPNLYWYRQAAGRGLQLLFYSVGIGQISSEVPQNLSASRPQDRQFILSSKKLLLSDSGFYLCAWSLTSYEQYFGPGTRLTVT.

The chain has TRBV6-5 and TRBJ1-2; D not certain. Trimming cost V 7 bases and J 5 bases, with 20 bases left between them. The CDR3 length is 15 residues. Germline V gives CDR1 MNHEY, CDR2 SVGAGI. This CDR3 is CASIILKTTGYGYTF. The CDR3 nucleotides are TGTGCCAGCATAATACTGAAAACGACGGGATATGGCTACACCTTC.

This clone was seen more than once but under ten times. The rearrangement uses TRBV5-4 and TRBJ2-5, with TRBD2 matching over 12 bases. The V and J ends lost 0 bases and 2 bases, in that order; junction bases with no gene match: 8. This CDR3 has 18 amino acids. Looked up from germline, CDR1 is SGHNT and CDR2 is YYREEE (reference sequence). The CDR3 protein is CASSLGLAGGVRQETQYF. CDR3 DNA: TGTGCCAGCAGCTTGGGGCTAGCGGGGGGGGTAAGGCAAGAGACCCAGTACTTC.

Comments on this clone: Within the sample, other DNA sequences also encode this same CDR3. The CDR3 nucleotides are TGTGCCAGCTCACCACGAGGGGGAAGCAATCAGCCCCAGCATTTT. This encodes CASSPRGGSNQPQHF. V gene TRBV18 combines with J gene TRBJ1-5, with D possibly TRBD1 on 6 matching bases. CDR1 is KGHSH and CDR2 is LQKENI in the germline V gene. The CDR3 is made up of 15 amino acids. The ends were cut back, 1 base at V and 1 base at J, with 8 bases in the middle.

CDR3 in amino acids: CASSAGGQAVGYTF. CDR3 DNA sequence: TGTGCCAGCAGCGCGGGGGGACAGGCGGTAGGCTACACCTTC. V and J are TRBV9 and TRBJ1-2; 8 nucleotides match TRBD1. Germline V CDR1 and CDR2: SGDLS, YYNGEE. V dropped 3 bases and J dropped 8; count of bases not matched to a gene: 9. This CDR3 is 14 amino acids long.

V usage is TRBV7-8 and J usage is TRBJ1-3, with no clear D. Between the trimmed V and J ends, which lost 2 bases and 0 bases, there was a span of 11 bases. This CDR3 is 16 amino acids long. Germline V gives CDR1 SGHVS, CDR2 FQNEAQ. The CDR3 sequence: CASSLHFPGSGNTIYF. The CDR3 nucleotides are TGTGCCAGCAGCTTACATTTCCCCGGCTCTGGAAACACCATATATTTT.

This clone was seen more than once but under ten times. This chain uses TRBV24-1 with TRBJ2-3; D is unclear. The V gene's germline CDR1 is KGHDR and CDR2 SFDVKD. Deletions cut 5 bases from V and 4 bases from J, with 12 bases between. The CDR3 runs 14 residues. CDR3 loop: CATSGAKMADTQYF. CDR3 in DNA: TGTGCCACCAGTGGAGCCAAAATGGCAGATACGCAGTATTTT.

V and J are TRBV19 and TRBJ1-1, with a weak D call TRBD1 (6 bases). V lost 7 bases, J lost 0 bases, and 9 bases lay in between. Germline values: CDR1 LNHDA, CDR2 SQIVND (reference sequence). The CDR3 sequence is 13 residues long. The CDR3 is CASTNRVNTEAFF. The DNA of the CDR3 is TGTGCCAGTACGAACAGGGTGAACACTGAAGCTTTCTTT. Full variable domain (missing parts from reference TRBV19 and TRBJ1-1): DGGITQSPKYLFRKEGQNVTLSCEQNLNHDAMYWYRQDPGQGLRLIYYSQIVNDFQKGDIAEGYSVSREKKESFPLTVTSAQKNPTAFYLCASTNRVNTEAFFGQGTRLTVV.

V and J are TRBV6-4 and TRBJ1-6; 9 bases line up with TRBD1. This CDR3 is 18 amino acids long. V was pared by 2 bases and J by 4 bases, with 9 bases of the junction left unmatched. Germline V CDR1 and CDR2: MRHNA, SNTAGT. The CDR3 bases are TGTGCCAGCAGTGACGGACAGGGGAAGTTATTTTATAATTCACCCCTCCACTTT. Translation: CASSDGQGKLFYNSPLHF.

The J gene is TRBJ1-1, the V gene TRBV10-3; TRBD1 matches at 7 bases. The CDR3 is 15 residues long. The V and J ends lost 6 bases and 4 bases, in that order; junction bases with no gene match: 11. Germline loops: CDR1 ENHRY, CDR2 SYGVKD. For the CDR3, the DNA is TGTGCCATCAGGGAACAGGGGCAAGGAGGCACTGAAGCTTTCTTT. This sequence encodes CAIREQGQGGTEAFF.

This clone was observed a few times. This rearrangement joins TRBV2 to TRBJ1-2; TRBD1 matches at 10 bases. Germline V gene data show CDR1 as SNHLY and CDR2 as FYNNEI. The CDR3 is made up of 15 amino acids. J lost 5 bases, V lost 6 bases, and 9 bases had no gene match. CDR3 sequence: CASRAGQGPSYGYTF. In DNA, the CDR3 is TGTGCCAGCAGGGCGGGACAGGGGCCCTCGTATGGCTACACCTTC.

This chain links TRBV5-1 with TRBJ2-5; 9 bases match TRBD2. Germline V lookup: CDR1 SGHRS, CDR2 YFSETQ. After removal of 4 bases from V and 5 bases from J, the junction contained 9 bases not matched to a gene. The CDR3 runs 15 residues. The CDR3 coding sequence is TGCGCCAGCAGCCCTGGGACTAGCAATGTGGAGACCCAGTACTTC. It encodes CASSPGTSNVETQYF.

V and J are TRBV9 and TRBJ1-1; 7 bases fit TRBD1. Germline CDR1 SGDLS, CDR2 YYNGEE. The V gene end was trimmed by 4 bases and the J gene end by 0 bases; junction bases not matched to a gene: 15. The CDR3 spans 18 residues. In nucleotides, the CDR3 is TGTGCCAGCAGCTTGAGAGCCAGGGACAGCGATATGAACACTGAAGCTTTCTTT. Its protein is CASSLRARDSDMNTEAFF. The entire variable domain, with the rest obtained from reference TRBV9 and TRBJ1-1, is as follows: DSGVTQTPKHLITATGQRVTLRCSPRSGDLSVYWYQQSLDQGLQFLIQYYNGEERAKGNILERFSAQQFPDLHSELNLSSLELGDSALYFCASSLRARDSDMNTEAFFGQGTRLTVV.

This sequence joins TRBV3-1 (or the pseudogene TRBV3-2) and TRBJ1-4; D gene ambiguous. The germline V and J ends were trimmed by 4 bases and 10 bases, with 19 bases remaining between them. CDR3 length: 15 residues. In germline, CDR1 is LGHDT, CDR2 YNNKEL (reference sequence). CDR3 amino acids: CASSPSGSIVGKLFF. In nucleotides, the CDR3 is TGTGCCAGCAGCCCATCCGGGAGCATCGTCGGAAAACTGTTTTTT.

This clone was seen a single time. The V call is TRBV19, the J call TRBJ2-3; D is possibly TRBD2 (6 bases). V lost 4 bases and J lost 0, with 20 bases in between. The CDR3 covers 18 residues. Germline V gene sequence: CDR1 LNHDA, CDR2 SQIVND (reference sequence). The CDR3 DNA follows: TGTGCCAGTAGTAGTGAGCCCGGGAGCCAGACTAGCACAGATACGCAGTATTTT. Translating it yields CASSSEPGSQTSTDTQYF.

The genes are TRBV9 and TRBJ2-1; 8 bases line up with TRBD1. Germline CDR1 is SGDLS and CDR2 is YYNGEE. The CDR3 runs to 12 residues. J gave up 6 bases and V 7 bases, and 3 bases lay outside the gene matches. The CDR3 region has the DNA TGTGCCAGCGAAGGGACAGGCAATGAGCAGTTCTTC. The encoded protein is CASEGTGNEQFF.

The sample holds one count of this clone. The CDR3 sequence is CASSAQGAGEQFF. The CDR3 DNA reads TGTGCCAGCAGCGCACAGGGGGCTGGTGAGCAGTTCTTC. The chain recombines TRBV2 with TRBJ2-1, with 9 bases matching TRBD1. The CDR3 consists of 13 residues. Germline CDR1 reads SNHLY; CDR2 reads FYNNEI. V lost 6 bases, J lost 9 bases, and 6 bases stayed unmatched.